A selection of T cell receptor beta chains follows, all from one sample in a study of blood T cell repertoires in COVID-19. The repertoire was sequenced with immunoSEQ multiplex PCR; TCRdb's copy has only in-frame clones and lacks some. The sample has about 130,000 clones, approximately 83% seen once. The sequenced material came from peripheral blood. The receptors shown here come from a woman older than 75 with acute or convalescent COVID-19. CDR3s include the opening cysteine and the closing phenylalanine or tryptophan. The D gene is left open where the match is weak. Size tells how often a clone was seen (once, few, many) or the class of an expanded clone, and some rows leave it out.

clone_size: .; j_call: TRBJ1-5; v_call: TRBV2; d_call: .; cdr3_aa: CASSGGYSNQPQHF; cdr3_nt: TGTGCCAGCAGTGGAGGATATAGCAATCAGCCCCAGCATTTT
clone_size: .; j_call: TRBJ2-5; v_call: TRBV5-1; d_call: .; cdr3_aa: CASSLLTILETQYF; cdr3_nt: TGCGCCAGCAGCTTGTTGACTATCCTAGAGACCCAGTACTTC
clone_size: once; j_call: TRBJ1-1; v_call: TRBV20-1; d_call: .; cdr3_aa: CSASRTENTEAFF; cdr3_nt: TGCAGTGCTAGTCGGACTGAGAACACTGAAGCTTTCTTT
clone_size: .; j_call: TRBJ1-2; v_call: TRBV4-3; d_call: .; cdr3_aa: CASSQEAGLDGYTF; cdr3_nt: TGCGCCAGCAGCCAAGAGGCCGGGTTGGATGGCTACACCTTC
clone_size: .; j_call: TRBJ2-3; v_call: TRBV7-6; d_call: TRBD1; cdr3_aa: CASSARPGQGTDTQYF; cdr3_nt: TGTGCCAGCAGCGCTAGGCCGGGACAGGGCACAGATACGCAGTATTTT
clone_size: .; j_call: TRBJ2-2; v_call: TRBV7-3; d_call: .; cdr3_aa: CASSRSGNTGELFF; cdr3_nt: TGTGCCAGCAGCCGTAGCGGGAACACCGGGGAGCTGTTTTTT
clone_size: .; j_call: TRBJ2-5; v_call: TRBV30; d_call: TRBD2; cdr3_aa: CAWSVAGVETQYF; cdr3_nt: TGTGCCTGGAGTGTAGCGGGGGTAGAGACCCAGTACTTC
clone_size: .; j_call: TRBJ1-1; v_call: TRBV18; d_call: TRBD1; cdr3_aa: CASSPRPGQGLNTEAFF; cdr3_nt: TGTGCCAGCTCACCACGCCCAGGACAGGGACTGAACACTGAAGCTTTCTTT
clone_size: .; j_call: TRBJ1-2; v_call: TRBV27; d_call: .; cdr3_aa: CASSFQGRQDGYTF; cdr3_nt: TGTGCCAGCAGTTTCCAGGGGCGGCAGGATGGCTACACCTTC
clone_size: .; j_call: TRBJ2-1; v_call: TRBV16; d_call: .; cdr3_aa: CASSPTRHEQFF; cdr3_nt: TGTGCCAGCAGCCCCACTCGCCATGAGCAGTTCTTC
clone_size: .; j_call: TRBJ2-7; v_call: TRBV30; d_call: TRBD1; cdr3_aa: CAWGTGAYEQYF; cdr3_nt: TGTGCCTGGGGGACAGGGGCCTACGAGCAGTACTTC
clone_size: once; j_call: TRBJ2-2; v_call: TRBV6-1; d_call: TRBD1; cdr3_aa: CASRTGGITGELFF; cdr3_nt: TGTGCCAGCAGGACAGGGGGTATTACCGGGGAGCTGTTTTTT
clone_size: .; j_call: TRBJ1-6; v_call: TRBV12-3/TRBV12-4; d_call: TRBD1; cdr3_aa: CASSIDRASPLHF; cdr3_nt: TGTGCCAGCAGCATCGACAGGGCCTCACCCCTCCACTTT
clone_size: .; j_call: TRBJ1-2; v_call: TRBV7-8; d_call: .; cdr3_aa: CASSLPILQPGDYGYTF; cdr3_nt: TGTGCCAGCAGCCTCCCAATTCTCCAACCGGGTGACTATGGCTACACCTTC
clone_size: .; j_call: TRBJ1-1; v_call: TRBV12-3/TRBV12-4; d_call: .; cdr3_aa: CASTLQGNTEAFF; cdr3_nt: TGTGCCAGCACCCTACAGGGAAACACTGAAGCTTTCTTT